This TCR beta chain was captured by sequencing in a study of shared clonotypes between healthy human individuals. Across the study: Per donor, three plates held CD4 naive cells, three held CD4 memory, two held CD8 naive and one held CD8 memory. Study observations and caveats: In contrast to clonotypes shared by all four donors, non-shared clonotypes had lower generation probabilities. Generally, naive subsets came out with larger estimated richness than memory subsets.

Donation came from healthy HIV-negative adults that had no recent acute infections or vaccinations. Repertoires were generated with immunoSEQ multiplex PCR, while TCRdb's copy carries only in-frame clones and drops some. Here the sample spans approximately 2.3 million clones, 80% to 95% being singletons. Germline V lookup: CDR1 MDHEN, CDR2 SYDVKM. The J segment lost 8 bases and the V segment lost 6 bases, leaving 7 bases of the junction unmatched. The length of the CDR3 is 13 residues. Details on this clone: The antigen remains undetermined.

The sequencing input was naive CD4+ T cells from PBMCs. The sample's subset: CD45RA+ positively selected. The receptor comes from a man younger than 30 in good health. Some clones in this sample may be carry-over from other donors' samples. The chain combines TRBV28 with TRBJ1-2; TRBD1 matches at 9 bases. This CDR3 reads CASRTQGALGYTF. CDR3 bases: TGTGCCAGCAGGACACAGGGGGCATTGGGCTACACCTTC.